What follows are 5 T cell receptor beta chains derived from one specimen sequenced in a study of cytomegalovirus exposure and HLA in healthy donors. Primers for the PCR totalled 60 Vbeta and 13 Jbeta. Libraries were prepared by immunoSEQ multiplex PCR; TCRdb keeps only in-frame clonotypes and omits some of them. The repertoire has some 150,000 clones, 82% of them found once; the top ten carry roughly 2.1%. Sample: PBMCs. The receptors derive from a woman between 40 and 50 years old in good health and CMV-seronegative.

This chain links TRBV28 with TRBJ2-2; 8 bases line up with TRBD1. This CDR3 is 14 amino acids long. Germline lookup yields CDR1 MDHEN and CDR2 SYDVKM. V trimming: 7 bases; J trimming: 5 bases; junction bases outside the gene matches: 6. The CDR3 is CASKWTGLTGELFF. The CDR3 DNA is TGTGCCAGCAAATGGACAGGGCTAACCGGGGAGCTGTTTTTT. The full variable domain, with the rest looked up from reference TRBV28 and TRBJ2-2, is DVKVTQSSRYLVKRTGEKVFLECVQDMDHENMFWYRQDPGLGLRLIYFSYDVKMKEKGDIPEGYSVSREKKERFSLILESASTNQTSMYLCASKWTGLTGELFFGEGSRLTVL.

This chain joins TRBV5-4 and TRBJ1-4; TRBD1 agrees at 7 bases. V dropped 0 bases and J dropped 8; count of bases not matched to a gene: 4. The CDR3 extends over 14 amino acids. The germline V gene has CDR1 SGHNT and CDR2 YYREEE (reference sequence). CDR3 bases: TGTGCCAGCAGCTTGGCCGGGACAGTGGAAAAACTGTTTTTT. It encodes CASSLAGTVEKLFF. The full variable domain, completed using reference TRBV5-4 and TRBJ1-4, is ETGVTQSPTHLIKTRGQQVTLRCSSQSGHNTVSWYQQALGQGPQFIFQYYREEENGRGNFPPRFSGLQFPNYSSELNVNALELDDSALYLCASSLAGTVEKLFFGSGTQLSVL.

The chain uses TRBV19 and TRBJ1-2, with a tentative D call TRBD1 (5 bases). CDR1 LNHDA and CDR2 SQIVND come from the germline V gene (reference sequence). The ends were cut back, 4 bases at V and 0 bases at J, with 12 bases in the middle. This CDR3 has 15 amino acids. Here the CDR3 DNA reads TGTGCCAGTAGTACCTGGACACCTGCTAACTATGGCTACACCTTC. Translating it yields CASSTWTPANYGYTF.

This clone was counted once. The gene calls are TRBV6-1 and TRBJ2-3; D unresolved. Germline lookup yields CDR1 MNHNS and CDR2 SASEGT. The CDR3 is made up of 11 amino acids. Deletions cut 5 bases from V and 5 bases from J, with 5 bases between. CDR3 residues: CASSQVDTQYF. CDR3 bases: TGTGCCAGCAGTCAGGTAGATACGCAGTATTTT.

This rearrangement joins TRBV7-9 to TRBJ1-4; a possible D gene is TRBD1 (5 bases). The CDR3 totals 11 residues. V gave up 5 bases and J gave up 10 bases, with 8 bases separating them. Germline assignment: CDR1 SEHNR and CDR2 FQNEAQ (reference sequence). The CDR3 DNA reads TGTGCCAGCAGCGGGGGGGGAAAACTGTTTTTT. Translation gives CASSGGGKLFF.